This T cell receptor (beta chain) was retrieved from a study of T cell repertoires in cytomegalovirus infection. Overall study context: Shared public TCR beta signatures pointed to both CMV infection and a matching HLA type. Study findings and constraints: Predominance within the ex vivo response was attributable to HLA-C-restricted CMV-specific TCR beta clonotypes. Carriers of CMV and the relevant HLA type were discriminated by public TCR beta frequency.

CDR3 length equals 16 residues. Germline V CDR1 and CDR2: MNHNS, SASEGT. Unmatched junction bases numbered 10, after V lost 6 bases and J lost 2 bases. This clonotype turned up a few times. Its antigen is not identified. TCRdb used MiXCR to reprocess the reads, holding one entry per CDR3 protein. Among more than 650,000 distinct CDR3 sequences listed, roughly 36% were seen once. Specimen: PBMCs. The genes are TRBV6-1 and TRBJ2-3; TRBD2 aligns across 8 bases. This TCR was recovered from a human donor in good health (CMV status not recorded). Some clones in this sample may be carry-over from other donors' samples. Here the CDR3 reads CASRERGTKNTDTQYF. The CDR3 nucleotides are TGTGCCAGCAGAGAGCGGGGGACGAAGAACACAGATACGCAGTATTTT.